This T cell receptor beta chain was profiled in a study of blood T cell repertoires in COVID-19. Study as a whole: The analysed material was cDNA or gDNA that came from T cells, B-cell-depleted T cells, or PBMCs.

The junction had 15 bases not matched to a gene; V was cut back by 5 bases and J by 0 bases. The CDR3 sequence is 19 residues long. CDR1 is MNHEY, CDR2 SMNVEV, per germline (reference sequence). The data were produced by immunoSEQ multiplex PCR, yet TCRdb's version contains in-frame clones alone and is incomplete. Among about 250,000 clones listed, about 85% were seen once. The clonotype was recovered from a woman aged 60-70 years with active or convalescent COVID-19. Sequenced material: peripheral blood. The rearrangement links TRBV27 to TRBJ2-3; 9 bases fit TRBD2. The CDR3 protein is CASSHRRPGTSRSTDTQYF. The CDR3 DNA reads TGTGCCAGCAGTCATCGCCGCCCCGGGACTAGCCGAAGCACAGATACGCAGTATTTT.